This TCR beta chain was sequenced in a study of blood T cell repertoires in COVID-19. Libraries were prepared by immunoSEQ multiplex PCR; TCRdb keeps only in-frame clonotypes and omits some of them. The sample has roughly 100,000 clones; roughly 92% are singletons. Sequencing was done on a sample of peripheral blood. The source of this sequence is a woman in her forties or fifties with COVID-19, enrolled during active disease.

The CDR3, as DNA: TGTGCCAGCAGCCCGCACAGGGCGTCTAGCACAGATACGCAGTATTTT. This encodes CASSPHRASSTDTQYF. The chain combines TRBV11-2 with TRBJ2-3, with a possible D match to TRBD1 (6 bases). V lost 5 bases, J lost 0 bases, and 15 bases lay in between. The length of the CDR3 is 16 residues. In germline, CDR1 is SGHAT, CDR2 FQNNGV.